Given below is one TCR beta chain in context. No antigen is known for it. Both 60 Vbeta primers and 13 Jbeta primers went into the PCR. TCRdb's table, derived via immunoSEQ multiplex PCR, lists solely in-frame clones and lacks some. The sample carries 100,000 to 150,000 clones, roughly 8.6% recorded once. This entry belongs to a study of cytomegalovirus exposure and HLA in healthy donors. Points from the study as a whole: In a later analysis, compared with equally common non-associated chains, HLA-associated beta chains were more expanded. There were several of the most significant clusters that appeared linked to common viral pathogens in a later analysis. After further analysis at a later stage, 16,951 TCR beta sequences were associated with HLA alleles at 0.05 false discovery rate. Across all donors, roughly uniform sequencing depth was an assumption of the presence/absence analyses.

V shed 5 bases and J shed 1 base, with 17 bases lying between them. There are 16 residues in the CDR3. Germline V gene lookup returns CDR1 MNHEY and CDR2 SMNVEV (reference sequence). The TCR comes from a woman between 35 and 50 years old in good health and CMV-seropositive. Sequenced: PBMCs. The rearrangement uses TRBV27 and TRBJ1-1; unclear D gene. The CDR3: CASSPRPGIANTEAFF. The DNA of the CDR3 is TGTGCCAGCAGTCCACGACCGGGGATTGCGAACACTGAAGCTTTCTTT.